This is a list of T cell receptor beta chains from one sample in a study of OX40 agonist ivuxolimab in advanced cancers. Produced via immunoSEQ multiplex PCR; TCRdb's table is partial and in-frame only. The sample lists 50,000 or so clones, approximately 82% occurring once. The starting material was CD4+ or CD8+ T cells sorted from blood, obtained in a trial of the OX40 agonist ivuxolimab. The receptors derive from an adult with an advanced solid tumor such as melanoma, head and neck, liver or kidney cancer. The CDR3 runs from the conserved cysteine through the conserved F or W. Fields, in order: CDR3 protein, CDR3 DNA, D gene, J gene, V gene, clone size. A D gene is named only where the DNA matches it firmly. Size tells how often a clone was seen (once, few, many) or the class of an expanded clone, and some rows leave it out.

CASSRQTPYEQYF TGTGCCAGCAGTCGTCAGACCCCCTACGAGCAGTACTTC NA TRBJ2-7 TRBV6-1 NA
CASSSKGYEQYF TGTGCCAGCTCATCGAAGGGCTACGAGCAGTACTTC NA TRBJ2-7 TRBV18 NA
CASSSTVYEQYF TGTGCCAGCAGTTCGACAGTCTACGAGCAGTACTTC NA TRBJ2-7 TRBV6-5 NA
CASSRRDSGSNEQFF TGTGCCAGTAGCCGCCGGGATAGCGGGAGTAATGAGCAGTTCTTC TRBD2 TRBJ2-1 TRBV19 NA
CASSSPLTGGYGYTF TGTGCCAGTAGTTCCCCCCTTACAGGGGGGTATGGCTACACCTTC TRBD1 TRBJ1-2 TRBV19 NA
CASSLSGGGTDTQYF TGTGCCAGCAGCTTATCCGGGGGCGGCACAGATACGCAGTATTTT NA TRBJ2-3 TRBV5-6 NA
CASSEGSATDTQYF TGTGCCAGCAGTGAAGGTAGCGCCACAGATACGCAGTATTTT NA TRBJ2-3 TRBV25-1 NA
CASSSGQEKLFF TGTGCCAGCAGCAGCGGGCAAGAAAAACTGTTTTTT NA TRBJ1-4 TRBV11-2 NA
CASSRGQHTEAFF TGTGCCAGCAGCAGGGGACAGCACACTGAAGCTTTCTTT TRBD1 TRBJ1-1 TRBV7-3 NA
CASSQGTYGYTF TGTGCCAGCAGCCAAGGGACGTATGGCTACACCTTC NA TRBJ1-2 TRBV14 NA
CASSKDSVLETQYF TGTGCCAGCAGCAAGGATTCCGTGCTAGAGACCCAGTACTTC NA TRBJ2-5 TRBV21-1 few
CASSLDRTGELFF TGTGCCAGCAGCTTGGATCGTACCGGGGAGCTGTTTTTT NA TRBJ2-2 TRBV5-4 NA
CATSSHRGDGYTF TGTGCCACCAGCAGCCATCGAGGGGATGGCTACACCTTC NA TRBJ1-2 TRBV15 NA
CASSFQRERVYNEQFF TGTGCCAGCAGCTTCCAGCGGGAGCGCGTGTACAATGAGCAGTTCTTC TRBD2 TRBJ2-1 TRBV11-1 NA
CASSLAASGGFRYNEQFF TGTGCCAGCAGCTTAGCCGCTAGCGGGGGATTTAGATACAATGAGCAGTTCTTC TRBD2 TRBJ2-1 TRBV7-8 NA
CATRQGGDSPLHF TGTGCCACCCGACAGGGAGGGGATTCACCCCTCCACTTT TRBD1 TRBJ1-6 TRBV6-5 NA
CASSLGQGKHGYTF TGTGCCAGCAGTTTAGGCCAGGGGAAGCATGGCTACACCTTC NA TRBJ1-2 TRBV27 NA
CASSLGDVGSYGYTF TGTGCCAGCAGCTTAGGGGACGTCGGAAGCTATGGCTACACCTTC NA TRBJ1-2 TRBV11-3 NA
CATSGPSTDTQYF TGTGCCACCAGCGGACCGAGCACAGATACGCAGTATTTT NA TRBJ2-3 TRBV15 once
CASSIATSLTYEQYF TGTGCCAGTAGTATTGCGACGTCCCTAACCTACGAGCAGTACTTC NA TRBJ2-7 TRBV19 NA
CASSPGGPETQYF TGTGCCAGTAGTCCGGGAGGGCCTGAGACCCAGTACTTC TRBD2 TRBJ2-5 TRBV19 NA
CASSLIGGSTGELFF TGTGCCAGCAGCTTAATTGGGGGATCCACCGGGGAGCTGTTTTTT NA TRBJ2-2 TRBV7-3 few
CASSLPGLGRVNGYTF TGTGCCAGCAGTTTACCCGGTTTGGGGCGCGTCAATGGCTACACCTTC NA TRBJ1-2 TRBV7-2 NA
CASRGFGKLFF TGTGCCAGTAGGGGGTTTGGAAAACTGTTTTTT NA TRBJ1-4 TRBV19 NA
CASSLGDTEAFF TGTGCCAGCAGCTTGGGAGACACTGAAGCTTTCTTT NA TRBJ1-1 TRBV5-6 NA
CASSRRGGFKQPQHF TGTGCCAGCAGCCGGCGAGGGGGGTTTAAGCAGCCCCAGCATTTT NA TRBJ1-5 TRBV6-5 NA
CASGLVLGSYNEQFF TGTGCTAGTGGTTTGGTACTGGGCTCCTACAATGAGCAGTTCTTC NA TRBJ2-1 TRBV12-5 NA
CSTTTDTQYF TGCAGTACCACCACAGATACGCAGTATTTT NA TRBJ2-3 TRBV20-1 NA
CASSARGPPRVEQYF TGTGCCAGCAGTGCCAGGGGCCCCCCACGGGTGGAGCAGTACTTC NA TRBJ2-7 TRBV6-5 NA
CASSDHGQGQSYTF TGTGCCAGCAGTGACCACGGACAGGGTCAGAGCTACACCTTC TRBD1 TRBJ1-2 TRBV25-1 once
CASSLSRLNTEAFF TGTGCCAGCAGCTTATCCCGCCTGAACACTGAAGCTTTCTTT NA TRBJ1-1 TRBV7-9 NA
CASSLVGRVRAEETQYF TGTGCCAGCAGCTTGGTCGGGAGGGTAAGGGCGGAGGAGACCCAGTACTTC TRBD2 TRBJ2-5 TRBV5-6 NA
CASGTFGSGNTIYF TGTGCCAGCGGGACTTTCGGCTCTGGAAACACCATATATTTT NA TRBJ1-3 TRBV5-4 NA
CASSLGLAGGNTGELFF TGTGCCAGCAGCTTAGGACTAGCGGGGGGGAACACCGGGGAGCTGTTTTTT TRBD2 TRBJ2-2 TRBV13 NA
CASSLVAGEGYEQYF TGTGCCAGCAGCTTAGTAGCGGGAGAGGGGTACGAGCAGTACTTC TRBD2 TRBJ2-7 TRBV7-2 few
CASSLEAREGYEQYF TGTGCCAGCAGCTTAGAGGCAAGGGAAGGCTACGAGCAGTACTTC NA TRBJ2-7 TRBV7-9 NA